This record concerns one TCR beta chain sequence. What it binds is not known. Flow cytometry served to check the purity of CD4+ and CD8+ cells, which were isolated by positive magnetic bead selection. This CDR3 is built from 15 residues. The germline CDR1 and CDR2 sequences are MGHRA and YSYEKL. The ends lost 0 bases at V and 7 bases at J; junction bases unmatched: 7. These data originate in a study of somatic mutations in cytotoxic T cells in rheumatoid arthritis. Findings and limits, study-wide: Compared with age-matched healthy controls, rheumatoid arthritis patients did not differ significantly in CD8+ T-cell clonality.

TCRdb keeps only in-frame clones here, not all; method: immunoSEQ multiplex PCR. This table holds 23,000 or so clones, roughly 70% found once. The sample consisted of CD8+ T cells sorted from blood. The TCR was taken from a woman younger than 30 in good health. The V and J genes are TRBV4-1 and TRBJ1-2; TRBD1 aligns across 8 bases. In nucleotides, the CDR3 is TGCGCCAGCAGCCAAGATAGGACAGGGCTGATTGGCTACACCTTC. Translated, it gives CASSQDRTGLIGYTF.